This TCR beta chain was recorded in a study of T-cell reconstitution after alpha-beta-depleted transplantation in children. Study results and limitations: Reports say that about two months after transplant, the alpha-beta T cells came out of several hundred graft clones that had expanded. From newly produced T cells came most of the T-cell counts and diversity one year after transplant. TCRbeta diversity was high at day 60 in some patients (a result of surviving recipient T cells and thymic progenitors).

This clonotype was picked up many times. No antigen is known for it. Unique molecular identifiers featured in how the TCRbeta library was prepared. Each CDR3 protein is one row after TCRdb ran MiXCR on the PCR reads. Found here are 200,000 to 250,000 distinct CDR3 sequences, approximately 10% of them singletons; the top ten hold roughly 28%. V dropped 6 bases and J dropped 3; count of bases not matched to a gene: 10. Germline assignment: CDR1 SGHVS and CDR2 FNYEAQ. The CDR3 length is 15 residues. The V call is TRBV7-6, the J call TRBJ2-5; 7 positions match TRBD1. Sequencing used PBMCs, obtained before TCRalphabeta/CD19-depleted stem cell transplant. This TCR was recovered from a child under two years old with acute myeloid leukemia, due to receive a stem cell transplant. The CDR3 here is CASRRAGGTEETQYF. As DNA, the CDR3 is TGTGCCAGCAGACGAGCAGGTGGGACAGAAGAGACCCAGTACTTC. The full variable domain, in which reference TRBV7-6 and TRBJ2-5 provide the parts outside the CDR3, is GAGVSQSPRYKVTKRGQDVALRCDPISGHVSLYWYRQALGQGPEFLTYFNYEAQQDKSGLPNDRFSAERPEGSISTLTIQRTEQRDSAMYRCASRRAGGTEETQYFGPGTRLLVL.